The T cell receptor beta chain under discussion was sequenced for a study of T cells in Graves' hyperthyroidism and ophthalmopathy. Study-level background: Prior to any treatment, at the point of initial diagnosis, peripheral blood was collected.

Deletions cut 9 bases from V and 0 bases from J, with 12 bases between. The CDR3 length is 14 residues. Germline-derived CDR1 and CDR2 are KGHDR and SFDVKD. On this clonotype itself: Possible read error: a much larger clone is one base away.

The source material, RNA transcripts, was used to amplify TCR beta CDR3 regions. With the HTBI primer set, the TCR CDR3 went through a first round of RT-PCR. MiXCR was run by TCRdb on the multiplex PCR reads, yielding one entry per CDR3 protein. In the table there are about 380,000 distinct CDR3 sequences, about 14% of which are singletons. The sequence was obtained from a woman aged 55-69 years with Graves' hyperthyroidism. This chain uses TRBV24-1 with TRBJ2-3; D is ambiguous. The sequencing input was blood. CDR3 coding DNA: TGTGCCACCTGTTGGACGGCCAGCACAGATACGCAGTATTTT. Amino acids: CATCWTASTDTQYF.